This T cell receptor beta chain was recovered during a study of blood T cells in healthy people across ages. Germline CDR1 is SGHAT and CDR2 is FQNNGV. Unmatched junction bases numbered 6, after V lost 2 bases and J lost 0 bases. CDR3 length equals 17 residues. It was with a sample-barcoded 5' primer and a J-beta primer mix that a second PCR of about 6 to 12 cycles was run. The study obtained at least 2.5 million CDR3-containing paired-end reads from every sample. TCRdb passed the 5' RACE reads through MiXCR, listing each CDR3 protein once. The sample lists a few hundred thousand distinct CDR3 sequences; about half were seen once. Per sample, no less than 5.5 micrograms of total RNA were extracted.

The origin of this receptor is a man aged 60 to 69 in good health. The chain employs TRBV11-2 and TRBJ2-4; 8 bases align to TRBD1. The sequenced sample consisted of blood. The DNA of the CDR3 is TGTGCCAGCAGCTTATTACGACAGGGGCTAGCCAAAAACATTCAGTACTTC. Protein: CASSLLRQGLAKNIQYF.